This T cell receptor (beta chain) was identified in a study of blood T cell repertoires in COVID-19. Some clones are missing from TCRdb's copy, which holds only in-frame ones; the method was immunoSEQ multiplex PCR. The profile shows about 200,000 clones, more than 70% of them singletons. The length of the CDR3 is 16 residues. Germline values: CDR1 LNHNV, CDR2 YYDKDF (reference sequence). After removal of 5 bases from V and 7 bases from J, the junction contained 9 bases not matched to a gene. Sequenced sample: peripheral blood. This chain uses TRBV15 with TRBJ2-2; 11 nucleotides line up with TRBD1. This clonotype originated in a woman aged 40 to 50 who had recovered from COVID-19. The CDR3: CATSGGDRGTFGELFF. The DNA of the CDR3 is TGTGCCACCAGCGGGGGGGACAGGGGGACCTTCGGGGAGCTGTTTTTT.